The entry that follows covers one TCR beta chain sequence. The sample is drawn from a study of control samples from healthy donors and cancer patients. TCRdb keeps only in-frame clones here, not all; method: immunoSEQ multiplex PCR. The data contain around 110,000 clones, about 88% of them singletons. V was cut by 4 bases and J by 7 bases, with 26 bases left in between. The CDR3 is 17 residues long. Germline loops: CDR1 SGHDT, CDR2 YYEEEE. Sequencing was carried out using blood. The TCR sequence derives from a woman aged 70-85 years in good health. The chain is built from TRBV5-6 and TRBJ1-1; D is unresolved. The DNA of the CDR3 is TGTGCCAGCAGCAACTCACAGACACGACTCGTTGGGGTTGAAGCTTTCTTT. Its protein product is CASSNSQTRLVGVEAFF.